What follows are 13 T cell receptor beta chains derived from one specimen sequenced in a study of T cell repertoires in cytomegalovirus infection (dated by TCRdb to about 2019). For sequencing, an Illumina HiSeq 1500 was employed. TCRdb reprocessed the public reads (quality trimming at Q25 with fastp, clone calling with MiXCR) and kept in-frame beta chains. Each record represents a unique CDR3 protein, reported with the most common genes and DNA among its rows. The sample table lists around 300,000 distinct CDR3 sequences, over 7.5% of them with a count of one. The top ten constitute about 4.5% of the sample. Sequenced sample: PBMCs. Receptors were obtained from a human donor in good health (CMV status not recorded). Some clones in this sample may be carry-over from other donors' samples.

The rearrangement joins TRBV20-1 to TRBJ1-2; no reliable D call. Germline V lookup: CDR1 DFQATT, CDR2 SNEGSKA (reference sequence). The CDR3 extends over 14 amino acids. Trimming stripped 0 bases from V and 4 bases from J, with 12 bases between. CDR3 coding DNA: TGCAGTGCTAGAGATCTTCTGGGAACCTATGGCTACACCTTC. This gives the protein CSARDLLGTYGYTF.

This clonotype was seen only a few times. This sequence joins TRBV19 and TRBJ2-4; D is possibly TRBD1 (5 bases). The CDR3 loop spans 13 amino acids. Germline CDR1 reads LNHDA; CDR2 reads SQIVND (reference sequence). The CDR3 reads CVTQDRGKNIQYF. CDR3 DNA: TGTGTCACACAAGACAGAGGCAAAAACATTCAGTACTTC.

This clonotype was picked up a small number of times. V usage is TRBV7-2 and J usage is TRBJ2-5; 7 bases line up with TRBD2. CDR1 and CDR2 from the germline V gene are SGHTA and FQGNSA. After removal of 5 bases from V and 2 bases from J, the junction contained 8 bases not matched to a gene. The CDR3 totals 15 residues. The DNA of the CDR3 is TGTGCCAGCAGCCTAGGGAGGGCGGGACAAGAGACCCAGTACTTC. This sequence encodes CASSLGRAGQETQYF.

This clonotype was counted a few times. The CDR3 DNA follows: TGTGCCAGCTCACCAGTGGGGCAAGAGACCCAGTACTTC. Translated, it gives CASSPVGQETQYF. The chain joins TRBV18 to TRBJ2-5; no definite D call. Germline V lookup: CDR1 KGHSH, CDR2 LQKENI. This CDR3 comprises 13 residues. The ends were cut back, 2 bases at V and 2 bases at J, with 6 bases in the middle.

The CDR3 DNA follows: TGTGCCAGCAGCGCCGGGTTCCCCACAGATACGCAGTATTTT. Amino acids: CASSAGFPTDTQYF. The rearrangement links TRBV11-1 to TRBJ2-3; D not certain. Germline loops: CDR1 SGHAT, CDR2 FQDESV (reference sequence). The CDR3 has 14 residues. With 5 bases removed from V and 2 bases from J, the gap between germline ends came to 11 bases. Together with reference TRBV11-1 and TRBJ2-3, the CDR3 gives the full variable domain: EAEVAQSPRYKITEKSQAVAFWCDPISGHATLYWYRQILGQGPELLVQFQDESVVDDSQLPKDRFSAERLKGVDSTLKIQPAELGDSAMYLCASSAGFPTDTQYFGPGTRLTVL.

The chain combines TRBV28 with TRBJ1-5; D not certain. V lost 3 bases to trimming and J lost 0 bases, with 6 bases between them. CDR3 length equals 14 residues. Germline V gene sequence: CDR1 MDHEN, CDR2 SYDVKM. CDR3 nucleotide sequence: TGTGCCAGCAGTTTTCAGAATAGCAATCAGCCCCAGCATTTT. Amino acids: CASSFQNSNQPQHF.

This clonotype was observed many times. V gene TRBV7-2 combines with J gene TRBJ2-1; the D gene could be TRBD1 or TRBD2 (10 bases each). CDR1 SGHTA and CDR2 FQGNSA come from the germline V gene. The CDR3 contains 19 residues. V shed 3 bases and J shed 11 bases, with 32 bases lying between them. CDR3 protein: CASSFRTGGLGTSGEKQFF. CDR3 bases: TGTGCCAGCAGCTTCCGGACAGGGGGATTGGGTACTAGCGGGGAAAAGCAGTTCTTC.

The V call is TRBV12-3 or TRBV12-4, the J call TRBJ1-4; D not resolved. V gave up 6 bases and J gave up 8 bases, with 13 bases separating them. CDR3 length: 13 amino acids. CDR3 nucleotides: TGTGCCAGCAGACCCGGAGGTGGGGAAAAACTGTTTTTT. Translated, it gives CASRPGGGEKLFF.

The table lists this clonotype with many counts. The rearrangement links TRBV7-2 to TRBJ2-2; no definite D call. The CDR3 is 17 amino acids. Germline V gives CDR1 SGHTA, CDR2 FQGNSA. Trimming stripped 5 bases from V and 2 bases from J, with 18 bases between. The CDR3 DNA is TGTGCCAGCAGCACCTCGAGGCTACCCCTTAACACCGGGGAGCTGTTTTTT. This encodes CASSTSRLPLNTGELFF.

This clonotype was observed a few times. The rearrangement links TRBV6-2 or TRBV6-3 to TRBJ2-7, with TRBD2 as a possible D gene (5 bases). The ends were cut back, 3 bases at V and 7 bases at J, with 19 bases in the middle. Germline-derived CDR1 and CDR2 are MNHEY and SVGEGT. The length of the CDR3 is 15 residues. The CDR3 reads CASSYSQPNSGEQYF. The CDR3 bases are TGTGCCAGCAGTTATTCACAGCCCAACTCGGGGGAGCAGTACTTC.

This clonotype was recorded many times. V and J are TRBV7-2 and TRBJ2-5, with 11 nucleotides matching TRBD2. CDR1 and CDR2 from the germline V gene are SGHTA and FQGNSA. The CDR3 runs to 16 residues. The junction had 5 bases not matched to a gene; V was cut back by 3 bases and J by 2 bases. For the CDR3, the DNA is TGTGCCAGCAGCTTCTTAGCGGGAGGGTTACAAGAGACCCAGTACTTC. Amino acid sequence: CASSFLAGGLQETQYF.

This clonotype has more than one count but fewer than ten. The genes are TRBV7-9 and TRBJ1-1; weak D call: TRBD1 (6 bases). The germline CDR1 and CDR2 sequences are SEHNR and FQNEAQ (reference sequence). V was clipped by 3 bases and J by 6 bases, with 14 bases between them. The CDR3 covers 14 residues. The CDR3 sequence: CASSFAGTHSEAFF. In nucleotides, the CDR3 is TGTGCCAGCAGCTTTGCCGGGACACATTCTGAAGCTTTCTTT.

The V call is TRBV7-9, the J call TRBJ2-1; D not certain. Germline CDR1 reads SEHNR; CDR2 reads FQNEAQ (reference sequence). The CDR3 is made up of 15 amino acids. Trimming took 5 bases from V and 1 from J, leaving 12 bases between them. The CDR3 DNA reads as TGTGCCAGCAGCCCCCAATGGCGGTCCTACAATGAGCAGTTCTTC. Translated, it gives CASSPQWRSYNEQFF.